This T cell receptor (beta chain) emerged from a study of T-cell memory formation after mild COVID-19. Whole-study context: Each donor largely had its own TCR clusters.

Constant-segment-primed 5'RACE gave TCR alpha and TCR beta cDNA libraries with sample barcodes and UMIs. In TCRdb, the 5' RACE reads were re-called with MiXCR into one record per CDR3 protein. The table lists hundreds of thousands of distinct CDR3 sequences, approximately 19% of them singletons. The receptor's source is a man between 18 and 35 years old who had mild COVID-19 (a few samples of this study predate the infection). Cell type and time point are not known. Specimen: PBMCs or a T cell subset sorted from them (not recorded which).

CDR3 amino acids: CASSSRWEVGYTF. DNA for the CDR3: TGTGCCAGCAGCTCCCGGTGGGAGGTTGGCTACACCTTC. The rearrangement joins TRBV7-9 to TRBJ1-2, with no clear D. Per the germline V gene, CDR1 is SEHNR and CDR2 is FQNEAQ (reference sequence). The CDR3 has 13 residues. Trimming cost V 4 bases and J 7 bases, with 13 bases left between them.